This passage covers 4 T cell receptor beta chains from one sample sequenced in a study of response to subunit inactivated influenza vaccine. TCRdb fed the RT-PCR reads into MiXCR, producing one record per CDR3 protein. The sample has roughly 650,000 distinct CDR3 sequences; approximately 14% are singletons. The input for sequencing was PBMCs from blood, taken around two weeks before vaccination. These TCRs come from a man aged 50-59 years who received an inactivated influenza vaccine.

This chain links TRBV7-9 with TRBJ2-2; D is ambiguous. The CDR3 covers 17 residues. The V end lost 5 bases, the J end lost 0 bases, and 16 bases lay between the germline ends. From germline, CDR1 is SEHNR and CDR2 FQNEAQ (reference sequence). The CDR3 DNA reads as TGTGCCAGCAGCCTCTTGGCGAGACTCGCGAACACCGGGGAGCTGTTTTTT. It specifies CASSLLARLANTGELFF. Variable domain in full (rest from reference TRBV7-9 and TRBJ2-2): DTGVSQNPRHKITKRGQNVTFRCDPISEHNRLYWYRQTLGQGPEFLTYFQNEAQLEKSRLLSDRFSAERPKGSFSTLEIQRTEQGDSAMYLCASSLLARLANTGELFFGEGSRLTVL.

This clonotype has just a few counts. This chain uses TRBV27 with TRBJ1-5; the D is unclear. The CDR3 runs 14 residues. Germline-derived CDR1 and CDR2 are MNHEY and SMNVEV (reference sequence). V dropped 4 bases and J dropped 0 bases, with 7 bases sitting between them. DNA of the CDR3: TGTGCCAGCAGTTACAGTCATAGCAATCAGCCCCAGCATTTT. As protein: CASSYSHSNQPQHF.

The sample holds a few counts of this clonotype. This chain connects TRBV3-1 to TRBJ2-7, with D possibly being TRBD1 or TRBD2 (8 bases each). V was pared by 4 bases and J by 5 bases, with 21 bases between. The CDR3 is made up of 16 amino acids. From germline, CDR1 is LGHDT and CDR2 YNNKEL (reference sequence). The CDR3 DNA sequence: TGTGCCAGCAGCCTCTACGGGGGGGCAGGGGGCGACGAGCAGTACTTC. It specifies CASSLYGGAGGDEQYF.

To note about this clonotype: Sequence at one end of the junction differs from germline and may be a read error. The rearrangement links TRBV7-9 to TRBJ2-1; no reliable D call. Germline lookup yields CDR1 SEHNR and CDR2 FQNEAQ (reference sequence). This CDR3 comprises 13 residues. The CDR3 coding sequence is TGTACCAGCAGCTTGTTCGGGTTAAATGAGCAGTTCTTC. Its translation is CTSSLFGLNEQFF.